This T cell receptor beta chain was identified in a study of T cell responses to AZD1222 COVID-19 vaccine. Points from the study as a whole: The CD4 TCRs associated with vaccination extended across spike and predominated at 160-218 and 743-854.

V shed 6 bases and J 9 bases; nucleotides not matched to a gene: 8. CDR3 length: 13 amino acids. Germline loops: CDR1 MNHEY, CDR2 SMNVEV (reference sequence). Clones were sequenced by immunoSEQ multiplex PCR, and TCRdb holds only the in-frame ones, with some missing. The table has roughly 100,000 clones, roughly nine tenths seen once. Of note for this clone: The antigen remains unidentified.

This clonotype was sampled from an adult in good health. The material sequenced was peripheral blood, taken on day 0 of AZD1222 vaccination. V is TRBV27 and J is TRBJ1-2, with 9 bases identical to TRBD1. The CDR3 coding sequence is TGTGCCAGCAGCCTAACACAGGGGGCCAGCTACACCTTC. It encodes CASSLTQGASYTF.